Below, 31 T cell receptor beta chains from the same sample are listed, as sequenced in a study of cytotoxic CD8 clonotypes in ibrutinib-treated CLL. This table comes from immunoSEQ multiplex PCR, and its TCRdb copy is limited to in-frame clones, with some not included. The data hold 50,000 to 70,000 clones, with roughly 49% observed a single time. The sample in question was PBMCs, obtained at disease progression, from a patient treated with ibrutinib. All receptors come from a human donor with chronic lymphocytic leukemia.

The CDR3 region is CASSQETGGVNTEAFF. The CDR3 DNA follows: TGTGCCAGCAGTCAAGAGACAGGGGGGGTGAACACTGAAGCTTTCTTT. The chain recombines TRBV28 with TRBJ1-1, with 9 bases matching TRBD1. After removal of 5 bases from V and 0 bases from J, the junction contained 7 bases not matched to a gene. Per germline, CDR1 MDHEN and CDR2 SYDVKM. CDR3 length: 16 residues.

V gene TRBV4-1 combines with J gene TRBJ2-7, with 14 bases matching TRBD2. The CDR3 runs to 16 residues. The germline V gene encodes CDR1 MGHRA and CDR2 YSYEKL. With 1 base clipped from V and 2 bases from J, the junction kept 1 base outside the gene matches. This CDR3 reads CASSQGTSGRPYEQYF. For the CDR3, the DNA is TGCGCCAGCAGCCAAGGGACTAGCGGGAGGCCCTACGAGCAGTACTTC.

This clone was recorded many times. The genes are TRBV27 and TRBJ1-4; possible D gene TRBD1, 6 bases. Per the germline V gene, CDR1 is MNHEY and CDR2 is SMNVEV (reference sequence). The CDR3 length is 15 residues. Trimming removed 4 bases at V and 5 bases at J, with 14 bases between. CDR3 nucleotides: TGTGCCAGCAGTTCCCAGACAGGAGGGAATGAAAAACTGTTTTTT. Translated, it gives CASSSQTGGNEKLFF.

The V gene is TRBV5-8, the J gene TRBJ1-2; TRBD1 might be the D (5 bases). The CDR3 length is 12 residues. V was cut by 2 bases and J by 8 bases, with 10 bases left in between. The germline V gene has CDR1 SGHTS and CDR2 YDEGEE. The CDR3 loop is CASSFGGAGYTF. CDR3 bases: TGTGCCAGCAGCTTCGGCGGGGCCGGCTACACCTTC.

The chain is built from TRBV29-1 and TRBJ2-3; D is possibly TRBD2 (7 bases). V lost 2 bases, J lost 8 bases, and 11 bases lay in between. Germline V gene lookup returns CDR1 SQVTM and CDR2 ANQGSEA. The CDR3 is 12 residues long. CDR3 DNA: TGCAGCGTTGAAAGGGGGGGAGTTACGCAGTATTTT. Amino acid sequence: CSVERGGVTQYF.

V gene TRBV28 combines with J gene TRBJ2-2; a weak D match, TRBD1 (6 bases). The CDR3 covers 13 residues. Germline CDR1 is MDHEN and CDR2 is SYDVKM. Trimming took 6 bases from V and 3 from J, leaving 8 bases between them. In nucleotides, the CDR3 is TGTGCCAGCAGGGGGGCGGACACCGGGGAGCTGTTTTTT. Translated: CASRGADTGELFF. The whole variable domain, remainder taken from reference TRBV28 and TRBJ2-2, is DVKVTQSSRYLVKRTGEKVFLECVQDMDHENMFWYRQDPGLGLRLIYFSYDVKMKEKGDIPEGYSVSREKKERFSLILESASTNQTSMYLCASRGADTGELFFGEGSRLTVL.

In its sample, this clone was seen a few times. This chain connects TRBV6-5 to TRBJ1-1; 8 bases line up with TRBD1. In germline, CDR1 is MNHEY, CDR2 SVGAGI. The CDR3 has 11 amino acids. V was clipped by 8 bases and J by 6 bases; unmatched bases: 2. CDR3 loop: CASGQGAEAFF. CDR3 sequence (DNA): TGTGCCAGCGGACAGGGCGCTGAAGCTTTCTTT.

This clone has a count of ten or more. The V call is TRBV27, the J call TRBJ2-5; 8 bases are a match to TRBD1. Germline loops: CDR1 MNHEY, CDR2 SMNVEV (reference sequence). Trimming removed 5 bases from V and 4 bases from J; junction bases left unmatched: 6. This CDR3 has 14 residues. The DNA of the CDR3 is TGTGCCAGCAGTCCGACCACAGGGGGAGAGACCCAGTACTTC. Translating it yields CASSPTTGGETQYF.

V usage is TRBV5-1 and J usage is TRBJ1-1; a possible D gene is TRBD1 (5 bases). This CDR3 has 16 amino acids. Between the trimmed V and J ends, which lost 7 bases and 3 bases, there was a span of 22 bases. CDR1 SGHRS and CDR2 YFSETQ come from the germline V gene. The CDR3 DNA reads as TGCGCCAGCCTACCAGCAGCATCCCCGACAGACACTGAAGCTTTCTTT. It yields the protein CASLPAASPTDTEAFF.

This clone was seen more than once but under ten times. This chain links TRBV6-5 with TRBJ1-1, with D unresolved. The V and J ends lost 2 bases and 1 base respectively, with 8 bases between them. CDR1 MNHEY and CDR2 SVGAGI come from the germline V gene. This CDR3 contains 14 residues. The CDR3 sequence is CASSYLQTNTEAFF. The CDR3 DNA reads TGTGCCAGCAGTTACCTACAGACGAACACTGAAGCTTTCTTT.

V gene TRBV30 combines with J gene TRBJ2-1, with TRBD2 as a possible D gene (6 bases). The CDR3 is 14 amino acids. With 2 bases removed from V and 3 bases from J, the gap between germline ends came to 11 bases. Germline V gene lookup returns CDR1 GTSNPN and CDR2 SVGIG (reference sequence). The CDR3 spells CAWSPGTGYNEQFF. In DNA form, the CDR3 reads TGTGCCTGGAGTCCCGGGACTGGCTACAATGAGCAGTTCTTC.

This chain links TRBV18 with TRBJ2-5; D possibly uses TRBD1 or TRBD2 (7 bases each). Trimming took off 3 bases at V and 5 bases at J, with 22 bases between the two ends. Germline V gene lookup returns CDR1 KGHSH and CDR2 LQKENI. The CDR3 is made up of 17 amino acids. The CDR3 loop is CASSPYTGAYGRETQYF. In DNA, the CDR3 is TGTGCCAGCTCACCTTACACAGGGGCCTACGGGAGGGAGACCCAGTACTTC.

The genes are TRBV30 and TRBJ2-4, with 7 bases identical to TRBD2. The CDR3 spans 15 residues. Germline-derived CDR1 and CDR2 are GTSNPN and SVGIG (reference sequence). The J segment lost 4 bases and the V segment lost 1 base, leaving 7 bases of the junction unmatched. CDR3 nucleotide sequence: TGTGCCTGGAGTGGGGGGGAGCGGGGAAAAAACATTCAGTACTTC. Encoded protein: CAWSGGERGKNIQYF.

This clone appeared once. The rearrangement uses TRBV5-1 and TRBJ1-2; maybe TRBD1 (6 bases). This CDR3 has 15 residues. The V end lost 2 bases, the J end lost 3 bases, and 14 bases lay between the germline ends. Germline values: CDR1 SGHRS, CDR2 YFSETQ. Here the CDR3 reads CASSFRPGADYGYTF. CDR3 nucleotides: TGCGCCAGCAGCTTTCGGCCAGGGGCTGACTATGGCTACACCTTC.

The rearrangement links TRBV27 to TRBJ1-2, with TRBD1 identical over 7 bases. Per the germline V gene, CDR1 is MNHEY and CDR2 is SMNVEV (reference sequence). Unmatched junction bases numbered 8, after V lost 6 bases and J lost 1 base. The CDR3 covers 15 residues. CDR3 coding DNA: TGTGCCAGCAGGATCAATGACAGGGTTAACTATGGCTACACCTTC. Amino acid sequence: CASRINDRVNYGYTF.

The gene calls are TRBV7-9 and TRBJ2-1, with a weak D call TRBD2 (6 bases). Germline lookup yields CDR1 SEHNR and CDR2 FQNEAQ (reference sequence). V lost 5 bases and J lost 8, with 22 bases in between. The CDR3 sequence is 16 residues long. The CDR3: CASSDQRDSIRHEQFF. The CDR3 nucleotides read TGTGCCAGCAGCGACCAACGGGACTCGATAAGGCATGAGCAGTTCTTC.

This clone has only a few counts. This chain links TRBV19 with TRBJ2-7; D possibly corresponds to TRBD1 (7 bases). Per the germline V gene, CDR1 is LNHDA and CDR2 is SQIVND (reference sequence). Deletions cut 1 base from V and 7 bases from J, with 14 bases between. CDR3 size: 14 residues. CDR3 DNA sequence: TGTGCCAGTAGTATAGGTCAGGGGGGTAGGGAGCAGTACTTC. Protein: CASSIGQGGREQYF.

The chain combines TRBV28 with TRBJ1-2; no clear D gene. CDR3 length equals 11 residues. The V gene lost 5 bases and the J gene lost 9 bases, with 10 bases spanning the gap. Germline CDR1 reads MDHEN; CDR2 reads SYDVKM. The CDR3 sequence: CASSAPRSYTF. As DNA, the CDR3 is TGTGCCAGCAGTGCCCCTAGGAGCTACACCTTC.

The chain employs TRBV5-1 and TRBJ1-2; possibly TRBD1 for D (5 bases). The CDR3 length is 14 residues. Germline CDR1 SGHRS, CDR2 YFSETQ. V lost 0 bases, J lost 4 bases, and 10 bases lay in between. This CDR3 is CASSLAQGSYGYTF. Here the CDR3 DNA reads TGCGCCAGCAGCTTGGCCCAGGGAAGCTATGGCTACACCTTC.

This clone was counted only a few times. J is TRBJ1-2 and V is TRBV7-2; D remains unclear. V shed 2 bases and J shed 2 bases, with 6 bases lying between them. Germline V lookup: CDR1 SGHTA, CDR2 FQGNSA. CDR3 length equals 13 residues. As DNA, the CDR3 is TGTGCCAGCAGCTTACCGATGAACTATGGCTACACCTTC. It specifies CASSLPMNYGYTF.

This chain links TRBV9 with TRBJ2-1; 14 positions agree with TRBD2. Germline V gene sequence: CDR1 SGDLS, CDR2 YYNGEE. The CDR3 is made up of 17 amino acids. The V segment lost 3 bases and the J segment 0 bases; nucleotides outside the gene matches: 2. CDR3 sequence: CASSDGTSGSSYNEQFF. The CDR3 DNA sequence: TGTGCCAGCAGCGACGGGACTAGCGGGAGCTCCTACAATGAGCAGTTCTTC.

J is TRBJ2-3 and V is TRBV7-9; D is possibly TRBD1 (5 bases). CDR3 length equals 12 residues. Germline CDR1 SEHNR, CDR2 FQNEAQ (reference sequence). Trimming left V 5 bases short and J 5 bases short, with 8 bases between. The CDR3 sequence: CASSTGLDTQYF. CDR3 sequence (DNA): TGTGCCAGCAGCACAGGTCTAGATACGCAGTATTTT.

The V call is TRBV4-2, the J call TRBJ1-2; 8 bases agree with TRBD1. In germline, CDR1 is LGHNA, CDR2 YNFKEQ. V shed 6 bases, J shed 4 bases, and the junction held 7 bases outside the gene matches. The CDR3 has 14 residues. The CDR3 nucleotides are TGTGCCAGCAGGGGGTCAGGGGGCGCCTATGGCTACACCTTC. This encodes CASRGSGGAYGYTF.

The chain is built from TRBV5-1 and TRBJ1-1; D possibly corresponds to TRBD1 (5 bases). The CDR3 extends over 14 amino acids. The germline gives CDR1 SGHRS, CDR2 YFSETQ. Trimming shortened V by 1 base and J by 1 base, and 8 bases separated the two germline ends. The CDR3 nucleotides are TGCGCCAGCAGCTTGCCCGGGGGGAACACTGAAGCTTTCTTT. Encoded protein: CASSLPGGNTEAFF. Variable domain in full (rest from reference TRBV5-1 and TRBJ1-1): KAGVTQTPRYLIKTRGQQVTLSCSPISGHRSVSWYQQTPGQGLQFLFEYFSETQRNKGNFPGRFSGRQFSNSRSEMNVSTLELGDSALYLCASSLPGGNTEAFFGQGTRLTVV.

In this sample, this clone turned up a few times. This rearrangement joins TRBV28 to TRBJ1-1, with a weak D call TRBD1 (5 bases). V lost 3 bases, J lost 7 bases, and 9 bases lay in between. CDR1 MDHEN and CDR2 SYDVKM come from the germline V gene. There are 12 residues in the CDR3. The CDR3 is CASSFSGGEAFF. DNA of the CDR3: TGTGCCAGCAGTTTTTCCGGGGGTGAAGCTTTCTTT.

V usage is TRBV11-2 and J usage is TRBJ2-5; D could derive from TRBD1 or TRBD2 (6 bases each). The germline V and J ends were trimmed by 2 bases and 5 bases, with 27 bases remaining between them. The germline gives CDR1 SGHAT, CDR2 FQNNGV. This CDR3 comprises 19 residues. As DNA, the CDR3 is TGTGCCAGCAGCTTATTAGGGAGGAGCCGAGGGGGAGCGCTGGAGACCCAGTACTTC. Its translation is CASSLLGRSRGGALETQYF.

The gene calls are TRBV27 and TRBJ2-3, with a weak D call TRBD1 (5 bases). The CDR3 is 15 amino acids. V lost 1 base and J 0 bases, leaving 8 bases between the germline ends. Germline values: CDR1 MNHEY, CDR2 SMNVEV (reference sequence). The CDR3 nucleotides are TGTGCCAGCAGTTTATGGCAGGGAAGCACAGATACGCAGTATTTT. Its protein product is CASSLWQGSTDTQYF.

This sequence joins TRBV29-1 and TRBJ2-2; D gene ambiguous. CDR1 is SQVTM and CDR2 is ANQGSEA in the germline V gene. V was clipped by 2 bases and J by 9 bases, with 7 bases between them. This CDR3 is built from 11 residues. The CDR3 DNA reads as TGCAGCGTTGAAAGTATGCGGGAGCTGTTTTTT. This sequence encodes CSVESMRELFF.

The CDR3 loop reads CASSLASGKLFF. CDR3 sequence (DNA): TGTGCCAGCAGCTTGGCCTCCGGAAAACTGTTTTTT. The V gene is TRBV5-6, the J gene TRBJ1-4; D ambiguous. V was trimmed by 0 bases and J by 10 bases, leaving 7 bases between them. The CDR3 consists of 12 residues. Germline CDR1 SGHDT, CDR2 YYEEEE.

V and J are TRBV6-5 and TRBJ1-3; TRBD1 might be the D (5 bases). Germline V gives CDR1 MNHEY, CDR2 SVGAGI. The CDR3 is made up of 15 amino acids. V lost 3 bases and J 3 bases, leaving 12 bases between the germline ends. The DNA of the CDR3 is TGTGCCAGCAGTTATGGACCGGGGCGTGGAAACACCATATATTTT. Translating it yields CASSYGPGRGNTIYF.

This chain joins TRBV27 and TRBJ2-2; 10 nucleotides match TRBD2. The CDR3 is made up of 19 amino acids. V lost 2 bases and J lost 3; bases outside the gene matches: 12. Germline V gene data show CDR1 as MNHEY and CDR2 as SMNVEV (reference sequence). The CDR3 DNA is TGTGCCAGCAGTTTACTTAGCGGGAGGTCGCGTGGGTACACCGGGGAGCTGTTTTTT. This encodes CASSLLSGRSRGYTGELFF.